This TCR beta chain was retrieved from a study of cytomegalovirus exposure and HLA in healthy donors. The study's findings and limits: Altogether, 164 TCR beta chains were recorded as cytomegalovirus-associated.

The CDR3 has 18 residues. Germline V gene lookup returns CDR1 SEHNR and CDR2 FQNEAQ (reference sequence). The V segment lost 4 bases and the J segment 1 base; nucleotides outside the gene matches: 7. Clones were sequenced by immunoSEQ multiplex PCR, and TCRdb holds only the in-frame ones, with some missing. The table has tens of thousands of clones, about 95% seen once. With regard to this clone: Its antigen is unidentified.

The chain uses TRBV7-9 and TRBJ2-7; TRBD2 matches at 16 bases. This TCR came from a woman under 30 in good health and CMV-seronegative. The sample was PBMCs. The CDR3 reads CASSSGLAGGPISYEQYF. In DNA form, the CDR3 reads TGTGCCAGCAGCTCGGGACTAGCGGGAGGGCCGATTTCCTACGAGCAGTACTTC.